The rows below give T cell receptor beta chains drawn from one sample of a study of CD8 T cells in Susac syndrome. In TCRdb, the immunoSEQ multiplex PCR reads were re-called with MiXCR into one record per CDR3 protein. Of fewer than 140,000 distinct CDR3 sequences in the sample, 94% were seen once. The sequenced material came from CD8+ T cells from PBMCs. These receptors were obtained from a human donor with Susac syndrome. Both conserved end residues are part of each CDR3. Fields, in order: J gene, clone size, V gene, CDR3 length, D gene, CDR3 DNA, CDR3 protein. The D gene is left open where the match is weak. Size values are once, few and many counts, or a class for expanded clones, and some rows have none.

TRBJ2-2 | . | TRBV10-2 | 11 | . | TGCGCCAGCAGTGGTGCCGGGGAGCTGTTTTTT | CASSGAGELFF
TRBJ2-1 | . | TRBV7-9 | 12 | . | TGTGCCAGCAGCTTATTGGGCGATGAGCAGTTCTTC | CASSLLGDEQFF
TRBJ1-1 | . | TRBV5-1 | 15 | . | TGCGCCAGCAGCTTGACGAGACAGACAAACACTGAAGCTTTCTTT | CASSLTRQTNTEAFF
TRBJ2-2 | medium-sized | TRBV12-3/TRBV12-4 | 12 | . | TGTGCCAGCAGTTTGGGCACCGGGGAGCTGTTTTTT | CASSLGTGELFF
TRBJ2-1 | . | TRBV7-3 | 13 | . | TGTGCCAGCAGCTCACAGGACTTCACTGAGCAGTTCTTC | CASSSQDFTEQFF
TRBJ2-1 | . | TRBV3-1 | 12 | . | TGTGCCAGCAGCCATAGTACTGGGGAGCAGTTCTTC | CASSHSTGEQFF
TRBJ1-2 | . | TRBV29-1 | 15 | . | TGCAGCGTTGAAGATTTAGGCAGTGGGGGCAGGGGCTACACCTTC | CSVEDLGSGGRGYTF
TRBJ2-3 | once | TRBV13 | 12 | . | TGTGCCGGGCGCGCTGGCACAGATACGCAGTATTTT | CAGRAGTDTQYF
TRBJ2-7 | few | TRBV29-1 | 12 | . | TGCAGCGTTGATGGGGGAACCTACGAGCAGTACTTC | CSVDGGTYEQYF
TRBJ2-5 | . | TRBV9 | 11 | . | TGTGCGCACGGTCGGCGGGGGCGCCAGTACTTC | CAHGRRGRQYF
TRBJ2-1 | . | TRBV4-1 | 17 | TRBD2 | TGCGCCAGCAGCCGTACTAGCGGGGATAGCTCCTACAATGAGCAGTTCTTC | CASSRTSGDSSYNEQFF
TRBJ2-5 | . | TRBV12-5 | 16 | TRBD1 | TGTGCTAGTGGTTTGGCTAGGACAGGGGACGGAGAGACCCAGTACTTC | CASGLARTGDGETQYF
TRBJ2-7 | . | TRBV15 | 15 | . | TGTGCCACCAGCAGAGATCTAGTCTCCTCCTACGAGCAGTACTTC | CATSRDLVSSYEQYF
TRBJ2-7 | . | TRBV20-1 | 14 | . | TGCAGTGCTAGAGGGACAGACGGCAGCTACGAGCAGTACTTC | CSARGTDGSYEQYF
TRBJ2-1 | . | TRBV24-1 | 13 | . | TGTGCCACCAAGACCAGATGGGGCAATGAGCAGTTCTTC | CATKTRWGNEQFF
TRBJ1-6 | . | TRBV19 | 15 | TRBD1 | TGTGCCAGTAGTATAGGGGCAGGGGGGAATTCACCCCTCCACTTT | CASSIGAGGNSPLHF
TRBJ1-1 | . | TRBV19 | 13 | . | TGTGCCAGTAGTCCAGGGTTGAACACTGAAGCTTTCTTT | CASSPGLNTEAFF
TRBJ2-1 | once | TRBV12-3/TRBV12-4 | 14 | TRBD2 | TGTGCCAGCAGTTTCGGGGGGGGGATAAATGAGCAGTTCTTC | CASSFGGGINEQFF
TRBJ2-7 | . | TRBV12-3/TRBV12-4 | 14 | TRBD1 | TGTGCCAGCAGCTCCGGGACAGGGGCGGAGGAGCAGTACTTC | CASSSGTGAEEQYF
TRBJ1-5 | . | TRBV7-9 | 13 | . | TGTGCCCTTGGGGGTAAGGGCAATCAGCCCCAGCATTTT | CALGGKGNQPQHF
TRBJ2-1 | . | TRBV27 | 16 | TRBD2 | TGTGCCAGCAGGAGCCTAGCGGGGGGAAGTTACAATGAGCAGTTCTTC | CASRSLAGGSYNEQFF
TRBJ2-7 | . | TRBV4-2 | 14 | TRBD1 | TGTGCCAGCAGCCAAGATAGGGGGCCGGAGGAGCAGTACTTC | CASSQDRGPEEQYF
TRBJ1-1 | . | TRBV4-2 | 15 | . | TGTGCCAGCAGCCAAGACCGGGGAGGGAACACTGAAGCTTTCTTT | CASSQDRGGNTEAFF
TRBJ1-1 | . | TRBV7-9 | 16 | TRBD1 | TGTGCCAGCAGCTTCGGACGATTAGGAGGGGGCCTTGAAGCTTTCTTT | CASSFGRLGGGLEAFF
TRBJ1-1 | . | TRBV9 | 11 | . | TGTGCCAGCAGCGACAGTAGGGGAGCTTTCTTT | CASSDSRGAFF
TRBJ1-1 | . | TRBV9 | 14 | TRBD1 | TGTGCCAGCAGCAAGGACAGGAGGAACACTGAAGCTTTCTTT | CASSKDRRNTEAFF
TRBJ2-1 | . | TRBV12-3/TRBV12-4 | 15 | . | TGTGCCAGCAGTTTGAGCCCGACTCCCAACAATGAGCAGTTCTTC | CASSLSPTPNNEQFF
TRBJ2-7 | . | TRBV27 | 14 | . | TGTGCCAGCAGTCCGTACTATGGGTACTACGAGCAGTACTTC | CASSPYYGYYEQYF
TRBJ1-5 | . | TRBV20-1 | 15 | . | TGCAGTGCTAGAACCGACAGCACAAGCAATCAGCCCCAGCATTTT | CSARTDSTSNQPQHF
TRBJ2-5 | . | TRBV19 | 15 | . | TGTGCCAGTTCTACAGGGCGCGGGTCAAGAGAGGCCCAGTACTTC | CASSTGRGSREAQYF
TRBJ2-1 | . | TRBV2 | 12 | TRBD1 | TGTGCCAGCAGGGGGGACAGCGGTGAGCAGTTCTTC | CASRGDSGEQFF
TRBJ2-4 | . | TRBV11-2 | 13 | . | TGTGCCAGCAGCTTAGGGGATTGGAACATTCAGTACTTC | CASSLGDWNIQYF
TRBJ1-1 | . | TRBV19 | 12 | . | TGTGCCAGTTGGACCGCGAACACTGAAGCTTTCTTT | CASWTANTEAFF
TRBJ1-2 | . | TRBV27 | 13 | . | TGTGCCAGCAGTCCAGGGGTGGCGGGCGGCTACACCTTC | CASSPGVAGGYTF
TRBJ2-2 | once | TRBV20-1 | 14 | . | TGCAGTGCCCTTGACAGAGAGAACACCGGGGAGCTGTTTTTT | CSALDRENTGELFF
TRBJ1-5 | . | TRBV6-2/TRBV6-3 | 15 | TRBD1 | TGTGCCAGCAGTTACGACAGGGGAGGGCATCAGCCCCAGCATTTT | CASSYDRGGHQPQHF
TRBJ2-1 | . | TRBV29-1 | 12 | . | TGCAGCGTTGGCTACAGGGAGGTTGGGCAGTTCTTC | CSVGYREVGQFF
TRBJ1-1 | . | TRBV12-3/TRBV12-4 | 12 | . | TGTGCCAGCAGTTTAGGCAGCACTGAAGCTTTCTTT | CASSLGSTEAFF
TRBJ1-4 | . | TRBV4-1 | 12 | . | TGCGCCAGCAGCCAAGATCTTGAAAAACTGTTTTTT | CASSQDLEKLFF
TRBJ2-5 | . | TRBV4-3 | 15 | TRBD1 | TGCGCCAGCAGCCAAGATCTGACAGGGGGGGAGACCCAGTACTTC | CASSQDLTGGETQYF
TRBJ2-3 | . | TRBV5-1 | 15 | . | TGCGCCAGCAGCACCGGGACCCTCAGCACAGATACGCAGTATTTT | CASSTGTLSTDTQYF
TRBJ1-6 | . | TRBV6-5 | 13 | . | TGTGCCAGCAGTTACTCAAGAGATTCACCCCTCCACTTT | CASSYSRDSPLHF
TRBJ2-2 | once | TRBV25-1 | 12 | . | TGTGCCAGCCAACGGGTGTCCGGGGAGCTGTTTTTT | CASQRVSGELFF
TRBJ2-3 | . | TRBV7-6 | 16 | TRBD1 | TGTGCCAGCAGCCCCACTACAGGGGCCTCCAAAGATACGCAGTATTTT | CASSPTTGASKDTQYF
TRBJ1-1 | . | TRBV15 | 16 | . | TGTGCCACCAGCAGAGATTGGGGCGGACTGAACACTGAAGCTTTCTTT | CATSRDWGGLNTEAFF
TRBJ1-5 | . | TRBV27 | 14 | TRBD1 | TGTGCCAGCAGTGCTCAGGGGGCCGTTCAGCCCCAGCATTTT | CASSAQGAVQPQHF
TRBJ1-4 | . | TRBV9 | 16 | TRBD1 | TGTGCCACCTCTCGCTTCACAGGGGGTGAGGTCGAAAAACTGTTTTTT | CATSRFTGGEVEKLFF
TRBJ1-1 | . | TRBV6-5 | 13 | . | TGTGCCAGCAGTTACTCGATGAACACTGAAGCTTTCTTT | CASSYSMNTEAFF
TRBJ1-5 | . | TRBV6-5 | 13 | . | TGTGCCAGCAGTCACAGGGTTCGTCAGCCCCAGCATTTT | CASSHRVRQPQHF
TRBJ2-7 | . | TRBV20-1 | 14 | . | TGCAGTGCTAGAGAAGGAGGGGAGACCTACGAGCAGTACTTC | CSAREGGETYEQYF
TRBJ2-5 | . | TRBV20-1 | 15 | TRBD1 | TGCAGTGCTAGACCCCTGACAGGGGAACAAGAGACCCAGTACTTC | CSARPLTGEQETQYF